These T cell receptor beta chains were read from a single sample in a study of blood T cell repertoires in COVID-19. Sequenced by immunoSEQ multiplex PCR; TCRdb stores in-frame clones only, minus some. Of over 200,000 clones listed, 70% to 90% are singletons. The source material was peripheral blood. The receptors come from a man aged 45-65 years with COVID-19, enrolled during active disease. Both conserved end residues are part of each CDR3. Only part of the rows carry a size: once, few, many, or a class if the clone is expanded.

j_call clone_size v_call cdr3_aa
TRBJ2-1 - TRBV5-6 CASSLGYSSYNEQFF
TRBJ1-2 - TRBV3-1/TRBV3-2 CASRSRHDDYGYTF
TRBJ1-1 - TRBV12-5 CASGLGGANTEAFF
TRBJ1-5 - TRBV6-1 CASSEAGGSNQPQHF
TRBJ2-1 - TRBV12-3/TRBV12-4 CASSLSGGPEQFF
TRBJ1-1 - TRBV18 CASSPPSTVNTEAFF
TRBJ2-7 - TRBV7-2 CASSSAGQPIYEQYF
TRBJ2-3 - TRBV15 CATSRDSSGTDTQYF
TRBJ1-2 - TRBV10-3 CAISENTGTGNYTF
TRBJ2-2 - TRBV19 CASSIDLWRAGTGELFF
TRBJ2-1 - TRBV19 CASSLAFSSYNEQFF
TRBJ2-7 once TRBV6-5 CASSYLGQTNEQYF
TRBJ2-4 - TRBV6-1 CASSDEGGKNIQYF
TRBJ2-2 - TRBV11-3 CASSLGSSTNTGELFF
TRBJ2-1 - TRBV9 CASSVGDTSGNGYEQFF
TRBJ2-3 - TRBV7-6 CASSHLRDTQYF
TRBJ2-1 - TRBV4-3 CASSQGPGGEQFF
TRBJ2-1 - TRBV27 CASIRNPGLAGDRSYNEQFF
TRBJ1-1 - TRBV19 CASSTTGKNTEAFF
TRBJ2-2 - TRBV5-6 CASSLVPANTGELFF
TRBJ2-5 - TRBV9 CASSVGGALETQYF
TRBJ1-4 - TRBV5-4 CASSRDSTNEKLFF
TRBJ2-1 - TRBV24-1 CATSDPGLGNEQFF